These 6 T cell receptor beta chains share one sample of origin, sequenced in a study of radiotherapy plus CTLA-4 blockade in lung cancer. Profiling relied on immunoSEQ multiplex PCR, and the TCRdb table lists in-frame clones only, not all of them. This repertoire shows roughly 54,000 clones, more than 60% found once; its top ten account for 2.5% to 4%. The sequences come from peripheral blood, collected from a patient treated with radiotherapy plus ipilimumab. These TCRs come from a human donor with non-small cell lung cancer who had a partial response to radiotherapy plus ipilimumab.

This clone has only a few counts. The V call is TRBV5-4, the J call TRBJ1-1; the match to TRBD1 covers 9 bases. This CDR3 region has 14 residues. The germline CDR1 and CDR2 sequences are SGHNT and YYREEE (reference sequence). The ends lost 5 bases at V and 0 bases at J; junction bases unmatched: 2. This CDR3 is CASRYRGLNTEAFF. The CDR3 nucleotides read TGTGCCAGCAGATACAGGGGGCTGAACACTGAAGCTTTCTTT.

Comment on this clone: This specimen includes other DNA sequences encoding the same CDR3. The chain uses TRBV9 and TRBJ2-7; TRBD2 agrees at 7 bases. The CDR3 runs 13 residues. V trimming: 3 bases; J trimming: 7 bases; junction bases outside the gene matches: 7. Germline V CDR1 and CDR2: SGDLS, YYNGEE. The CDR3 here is CASSAGGEVEQYF. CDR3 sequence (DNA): TGTGCCAGCAGCGCGGGGGGAGAGGTTGAGCAGTACTTC.

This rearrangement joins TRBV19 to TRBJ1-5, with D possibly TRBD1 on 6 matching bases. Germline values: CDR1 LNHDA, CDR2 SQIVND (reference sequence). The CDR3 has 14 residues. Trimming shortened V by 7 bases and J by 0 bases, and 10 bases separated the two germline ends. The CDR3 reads CASKLTGSNQPQHF. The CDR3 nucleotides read TGTGCCAGTAAATTGACAGGTAGCAATCAGCCCCAGCATTTT.

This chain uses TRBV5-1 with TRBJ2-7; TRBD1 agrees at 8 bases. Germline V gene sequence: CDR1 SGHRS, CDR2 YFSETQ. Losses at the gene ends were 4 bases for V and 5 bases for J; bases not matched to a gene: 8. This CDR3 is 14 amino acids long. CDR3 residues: CASSRGQGGDEQYF. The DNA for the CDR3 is TGCGCCAGCAGCAGAGGACAGGGTGGCGACGAGCAGTACTTC. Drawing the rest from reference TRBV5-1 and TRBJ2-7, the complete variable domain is KAGVTQTPRYLIKTRGQQVTLSCSPISGHRSVSWYQQTPGQGLQFLFEYFSETQRNKGNFPGRFSGRQFSNSRSEMNVSTLELGDSALYLCASSRGQGGDEQYFGPGTRLTVT.

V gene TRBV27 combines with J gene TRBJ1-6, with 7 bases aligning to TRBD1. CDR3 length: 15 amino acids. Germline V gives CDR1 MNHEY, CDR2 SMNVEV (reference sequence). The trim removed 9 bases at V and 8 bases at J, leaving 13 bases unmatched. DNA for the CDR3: TGTGCCAGTAAGGCGGGGACAGCGAGGGATTCACCCCTCCACTTT. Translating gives CASKAGTARDSPLHF.

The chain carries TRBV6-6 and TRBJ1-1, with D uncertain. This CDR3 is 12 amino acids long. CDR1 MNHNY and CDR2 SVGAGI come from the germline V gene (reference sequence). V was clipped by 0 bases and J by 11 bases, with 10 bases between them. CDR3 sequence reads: CASSYSPDRAFF. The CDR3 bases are TGTGCCAGCAGTTACTCGCCTGATCGGGCTTTCTTT.